This is a list of T cell receptor beta chains from one sample in a study of human T cells and chemical hapten exposure. TCRdb used MiXCR to reprocess the 5' RACE reads, holding one entry per CDR3 protein. The table records 130,000 or so distinct CDR3 sequences, around 4% of them present only once. The receptors here all came from a female donor in good health. CDR3s include the opening cysteine and the closing phenylalanine or tryptophan.

v_gene: TRBV5-1; len: 17; j_gene: TRBJ2-6; CDR3aa: CASSFTGRASGANVLTF
v_gene: TRBV6-6; len: 11; j_gene: TRBJ2-3; CDR3aa: CASSYVDTQYF
v_gene: TRBV9; len: 14; j_gene: TRBJ1-1; CDR3aa: CASSVGDRATEAFF
v_gene: TRBV29-1; len: 11; j_gene: TRBJ1-1; CDR3aa: CSVSQNTEAFF
v_gene: TRBV7-9; len: 16; j_gene: TRBJ2-2; CDR3aa: CASSLAGTGVTGELFF
v_gene: TRBV6-7; len: 14; j_gene: TRBJ1-1; CDR3aa: CASSSLVRNTEAFF
v_gene: TRBV5-1; len: 14; j_gene: TRBJ1-5; CDR3aa: CASSLVTGDQPQHF
v_gene: TRBV6-2/TRBV6-3; len: 19; j_gene: TRBJ2-1; CDR3aa: CASSYGTSGALSSYNEQFF
v_gene: TRBV12-3/TRBV12-4; len: 18; j_gene: TRBJ2-1; CDR3aa: CASTSGTGGNVGWNEQFF
v_gene: TRBV12-3/TRBV12-4; len: 17; j_gene: TRBJ2-5; CDR3aa: CASSSPLGGGSQETQYF
v_gene: TRBV4-1; len: 18; j_gene: TRBJ2-2; CDR3aa: CASSQESGRASNTGELFF